This T cell receptor (beta chain) was obtained from a study of blood T cell repertoires in COVID-19. Background on the study: Some COVID-19 samples were acute and others convalescent; all came from the United States, Italy and Spain. PBMCs, B-cell-depleted T cells, or T cells were the source of the cDNA or gDNA that made up the material.

Per the authors' pipeline: Estimation of nucleated cell counts relied on the amplification of reference gene primers. Assay: immunoSEQ multiplex PCR; the TCRdb copy retains only in-frame clones and omits some. The D gene and trimming were derived from the DNA, and the V and J assignments and clone size from that table. The sample has approximately 250,000 clones; approximately 89% are singletons. Sequenced material: peripheral blood. This clonotype was obtained from a man aged 40-55 years with active or convalescent COVID-19.

This CDR3 is CAISESEVNYGYTF. In DNA, the CDR3 is TGTGCCATCAGTGAGTCTGAGGTCAACTATGGCTACACCTTC. The rearrangement links TRBV10-3 to TRBJ1-2, with D unclear. Per germline, CDR1 ENHRY and CDR2 SYGVKD. The ends were cut back, 0 bases at V and 2 bases at J, with 7 bases in the middle. This CDR3 has 14 amino acids.